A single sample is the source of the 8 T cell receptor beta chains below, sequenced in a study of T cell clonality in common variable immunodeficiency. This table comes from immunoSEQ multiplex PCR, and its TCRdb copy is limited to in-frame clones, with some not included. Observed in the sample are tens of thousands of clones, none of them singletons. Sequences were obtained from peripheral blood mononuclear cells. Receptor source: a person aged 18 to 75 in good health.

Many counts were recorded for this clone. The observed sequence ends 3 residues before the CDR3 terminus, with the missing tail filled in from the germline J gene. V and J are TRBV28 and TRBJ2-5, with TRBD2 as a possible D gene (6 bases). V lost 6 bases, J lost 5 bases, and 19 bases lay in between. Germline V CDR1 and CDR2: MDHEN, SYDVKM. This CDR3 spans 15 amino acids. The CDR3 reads CASSRDGVGRETQYF. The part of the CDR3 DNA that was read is TGTGCCAGCAGCCGCGACGGGGTGGGGAGGGAGACC.

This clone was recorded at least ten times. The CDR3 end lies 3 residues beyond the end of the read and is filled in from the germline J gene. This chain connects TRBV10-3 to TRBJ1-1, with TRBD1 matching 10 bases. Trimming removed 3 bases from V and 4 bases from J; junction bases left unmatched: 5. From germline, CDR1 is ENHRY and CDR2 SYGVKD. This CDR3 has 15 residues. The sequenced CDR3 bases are TGTGCCATCAGTGATTCGGGACAGGGGCGCACTGAA. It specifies CAISDSGQGRTE. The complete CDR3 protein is CAISDSGQGRTEAFF.

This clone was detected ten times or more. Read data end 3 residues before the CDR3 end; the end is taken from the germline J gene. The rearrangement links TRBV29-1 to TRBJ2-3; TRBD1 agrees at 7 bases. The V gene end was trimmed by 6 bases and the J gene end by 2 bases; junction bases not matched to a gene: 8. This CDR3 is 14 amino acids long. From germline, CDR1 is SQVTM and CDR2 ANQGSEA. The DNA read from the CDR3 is TGCAGCGTGGACGGGACAGTAGTCACAGATACG. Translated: CSVDGTVVTDT. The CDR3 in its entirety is CSVDGTVVTDTQYF.

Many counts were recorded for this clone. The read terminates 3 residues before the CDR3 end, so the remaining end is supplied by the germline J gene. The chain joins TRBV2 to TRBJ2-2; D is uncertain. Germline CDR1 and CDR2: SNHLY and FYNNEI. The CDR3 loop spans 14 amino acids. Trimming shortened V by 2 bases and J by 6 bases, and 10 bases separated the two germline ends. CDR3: CASSETRSAGELFF. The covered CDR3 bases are TGTGCCAGCAGTGAAACCCGGTCGGCCGGGGAG.

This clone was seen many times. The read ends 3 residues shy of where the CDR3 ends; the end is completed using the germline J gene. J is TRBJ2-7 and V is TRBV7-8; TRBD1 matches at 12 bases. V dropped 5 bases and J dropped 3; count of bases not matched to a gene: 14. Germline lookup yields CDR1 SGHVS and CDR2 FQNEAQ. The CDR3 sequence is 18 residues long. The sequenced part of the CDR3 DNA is TGTGCCAGCAGCCCGGGACAGGGGGCCCGAAATACCCACTACGAG. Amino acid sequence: CASSPGQGARNTHYE. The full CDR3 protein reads CASSPGQGARNTHYEQYF.

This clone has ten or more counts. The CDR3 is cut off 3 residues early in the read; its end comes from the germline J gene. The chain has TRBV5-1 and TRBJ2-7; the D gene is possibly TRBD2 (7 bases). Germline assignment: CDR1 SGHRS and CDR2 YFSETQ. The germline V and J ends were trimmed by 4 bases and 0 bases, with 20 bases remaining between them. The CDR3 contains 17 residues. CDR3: CASSPGDQGGSSYEQYF. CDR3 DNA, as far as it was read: TGCGCCAGCAGCCCAGGGGATCAGGGCGGGAGCTCCTACGAG.

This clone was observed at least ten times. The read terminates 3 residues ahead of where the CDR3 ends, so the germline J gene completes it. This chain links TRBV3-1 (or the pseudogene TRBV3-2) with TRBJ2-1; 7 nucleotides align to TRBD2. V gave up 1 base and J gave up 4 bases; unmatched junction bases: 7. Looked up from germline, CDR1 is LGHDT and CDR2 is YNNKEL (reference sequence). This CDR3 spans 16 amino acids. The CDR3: CASSQAGRDYYNEQFF. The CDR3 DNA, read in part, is TGTGCCAGCAGCCAAGCGGGGCGGGACTATTACAATGAG.

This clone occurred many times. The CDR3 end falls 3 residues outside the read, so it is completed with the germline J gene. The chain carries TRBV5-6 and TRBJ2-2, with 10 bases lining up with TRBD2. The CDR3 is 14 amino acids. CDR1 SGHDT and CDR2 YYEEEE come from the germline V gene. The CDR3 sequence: CASSLALAGGELFF. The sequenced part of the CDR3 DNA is TGTGCCAGCAGCTTGGCGTTAGCGGGAGGTGAG.